Listed below are T cell receptor beta chains from one sample, sequenced in a study of control samples from healthy donors and cancer patients. Generated by immunoSEQ multiplex PCR, the TCRdb table keeps only in-frame clones and is missing some. Of 130,000 to 150,000 clones listed, about 91% are singletons. Sample: blood. These receptors were taken from a man aged 25-45 years in good health. Both conserved end residues are trimmed from each CDR3.

v_call: TRBV7-3; cdr3_aa: ASSRGQGRTEAF
v_call: TRBV7-2; cdr3_aa: ASSPDLAGGTTQY
v_call: TRBV24-1; cdr3_aa: ATSDPDRGWGNEQF
v_call: TRBV10-3; cdr3_aa: AIGQGETQY
v_call: TRBV2; cdr3_aa: ASSEATGWGYT
v_call: TRBV19; cdr3_aa: ASTAWVNTEAF
v_call: TRBV19; cdr3_aa: ASSIRSSGGADTQY
v_call: TRBV7-6; cdr3_aa: ASSRGTGNEKLF
v_call: TRBV27; cdr3_aa: ASSPGQANLYNEQF
v_call: TRBV28; cdr3_aa: ASSSPGGYEKLF
v_call: TRBV29-1; cdr3_aa: SVALNTEAF
v_call: TRBV5-4; cdr3_aa: ASSLNLAYEQY
v_call: TRBV9; cdr3_aa: ASSVVVDTQY
v_call: TRBV19; cdr3_aa: ASSIGGPEAF
v_call: TRBV5-1; cdr3_aa: ASSLGVRGQLALDTQY
v_call: TRBV6-1; cdr3_aa: ASSEGRSPVNSPLH